This T cell receptor beta chain was recorded in a study of T cell changes during pregnancy in multiple sclerosis. V lost 7 bases, J lost 9 bases, and 11 bases stayed unmatched. The CDR3 has 14 residues. Germline V gene sequence: CDR1 MDHEN, CDR2 SYDVKM. The method was immunoSEQ multiplex PCR; TCRdb's version includes in-frame clones alone and lacks a portion of them. The repertoire consists of about 48,000 clones, with around 92% occurring once and the leading ten covering 0.91%. This receptor was obtained from a female donor in good health, enrolled as a control in a pregnancy study. The specimen was CD4+ T cells from peripheral blood mononuclear cells, collected in the second trimester of pregnancy. The chain employs TRBV28 and TRBJ2-1; 8 bases map to TRBD1. CDR3 sequence reads: CASTSGGGGGEQFF. CDR3 in DNA: TGTGCCAGCACCTCAGGGGGCGGTGGGGGTGAGCAGTTCTTC.